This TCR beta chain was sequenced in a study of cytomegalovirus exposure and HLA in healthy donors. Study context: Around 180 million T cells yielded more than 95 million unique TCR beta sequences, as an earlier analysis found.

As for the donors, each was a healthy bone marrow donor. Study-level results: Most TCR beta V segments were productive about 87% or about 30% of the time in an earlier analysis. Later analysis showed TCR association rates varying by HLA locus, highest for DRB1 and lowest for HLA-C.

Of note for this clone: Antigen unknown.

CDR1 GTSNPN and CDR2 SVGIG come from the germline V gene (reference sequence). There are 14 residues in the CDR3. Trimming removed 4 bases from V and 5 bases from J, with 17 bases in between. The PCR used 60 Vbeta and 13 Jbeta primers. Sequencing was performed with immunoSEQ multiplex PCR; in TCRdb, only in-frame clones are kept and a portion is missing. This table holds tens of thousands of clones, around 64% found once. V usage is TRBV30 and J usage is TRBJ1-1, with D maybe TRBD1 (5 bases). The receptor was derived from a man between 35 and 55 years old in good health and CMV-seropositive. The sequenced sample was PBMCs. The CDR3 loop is CAWTSGGGGTEAFF. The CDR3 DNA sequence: TGTGCCTGGACCTCTGGGGGGGGAGGTACTGAAGCTTTCTTT.